The entry below gives a single T cell receptor beta chain sequence along with its context. Its antigen is still unknown. Per the germline V gene, CDR1 is MNHEY and CDR2 is SMNVEV (reference sequence). The junction had 2 bases not matched to a gene; V was cut back by 2 bases and J by 4 bases. This CDR3 has 15 amino acids. The sample originates from a study of T cell responses to AZD1222 COVID-19 vaccine. The overall study: Both about-4-week and about-12-week second-dose recipients were combined. Study-wide results and limits: Repertoire collection took place solely once the T cell response had peaked. When two AZD1222 doses had been given, Spike-specific TCR breadth and depth rose.

Clones were read by immunoSEQ multiplex PCR, and TCRdb kept only the in-frame ones, dropping some. Seen here are about 210,000 clones, 85% to 95% observed once, and the top ten hold approximately 1.3%. The TCR was taken from an adult in good health. V usage is TRBV27 and J usage is TRBJ1-3; TRBD1 matches at 10 bases. Sequencing was performed on peripheral blood, taken on day 0 of AZD1222 vaccination. Here the CDR3 reads CASSLRQGAGNTIYF. The CDR3 DNA sequence: TGTGCCAGCAGTTTACGACAGGGGGCCGGAAACACCATATATTTT.